This T cell receptor beta chain was observed in a study of blood T cell repertoires in COVID-19. Study summary: T cells, B-cell-depleted T cells, or PBMCs supplied cDNA or gDNA.

This CDR3 has 13 residues. V lost 9 bases, J lost 4 bases, and 13 bases lay in between. Methods used by the authors: Estimated nucleated cell counts came from reference gene primer amplification. The table came from immunoSEQ multiplex PCR; TCRdb's copy has only in-frame clones and leaves some out. For V, J and clone size, that table is used; D and trimming come from the DNA. The table has approximately 230,000 clones, 80% to 90% seen once. This chain joins TRBV12-3 or TRBV12-4 and TRBJ1-3, with D perhaps matching TRBD1 (5 bases). Sequencing input: peripheral blood. The clonotype was recovered from a man aged 80 or over with acute or convalescent COVID-19. DNA of the CDR3: TGTGCCAGTGGAGGGGTAAGAGGAAACACCATATATTTT. Translation: CASGGVRGNTIYF.